This T cell receptor (beta chain) was retrieved from a study of T-cell memory formation after mild COVID-19. General observations from the study: From day 15 to 85, contracting clones were balanced between CD4 and CD8, whereas later expanders leaned toward CD4+.

TCRdb reanalysed the 5' RACE reads using MiXCR and keeps one entry per CDR3 protein. This sample has a few hundred thousand distinct CDR3 sequences, with 20% to 25% found just once. The CDR3 has 13 residues. Germline V lookup: CDR1 LNHDA, CDR2 SQIVND (reference sequence). Trimming shortened V by 4 bases and J by 2 bases, and 7 bases separated the two germline ends. This clonotype has just a few counts. What it binds is not known. The chain has TRBV19 and TRBJ2-3; possibly TRBD2 for D (5 bases). The origin of this receptor is a man aged 18-30 years who had mild COVID-19 (a few samples of this study predate the infection). Cell type and time point are not known. Sequencing used PBMCs or a T cell subset sorted from them (not recorded which). This CDR3 reads CASSTGDTDTQYF. The CDR3 coding sequence is TGTGCCAGTAGTACCGGGGACACAGATACGCAGTATTTT.